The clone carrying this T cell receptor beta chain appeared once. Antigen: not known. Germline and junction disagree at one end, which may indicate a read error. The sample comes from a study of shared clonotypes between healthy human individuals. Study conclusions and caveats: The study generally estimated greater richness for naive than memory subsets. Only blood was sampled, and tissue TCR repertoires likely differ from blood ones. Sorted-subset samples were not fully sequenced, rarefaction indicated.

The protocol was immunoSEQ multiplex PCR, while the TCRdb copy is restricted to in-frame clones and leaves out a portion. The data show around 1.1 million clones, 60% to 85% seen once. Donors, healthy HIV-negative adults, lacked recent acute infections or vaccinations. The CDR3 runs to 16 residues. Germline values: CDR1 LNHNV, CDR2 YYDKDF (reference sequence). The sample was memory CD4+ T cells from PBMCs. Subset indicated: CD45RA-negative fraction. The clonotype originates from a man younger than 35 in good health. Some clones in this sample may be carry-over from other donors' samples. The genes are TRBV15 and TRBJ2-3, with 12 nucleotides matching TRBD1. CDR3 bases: TGTGCCACCAGCGGAGAAGGGACAGGGGGCTGGGATACGCAGTATTTT. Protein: CATSGEGTGGWDTQYF. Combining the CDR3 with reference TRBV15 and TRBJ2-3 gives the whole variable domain DAMVIQNPRYQVTQFGKPVTLSCSQTLNHNVMYWYQQKSSQAPKLLFHYYDKDFNNEADTPDNFQSRRPNTSFCFLDIRSPGLGDTAMYLCATSGEGTGGWDTQYFGPGTRLTVL.